This T cell receptor beta chain derives from a study of cytomegalovirus exposure and HLA in healthy donors. V lost 0 bases and J lost 2, with 14 bases in between. The germline gives CDR1 MGHRA, CDR2 YSYEKL. CDR3 size: 16 residues. With 60 Vbeta and 13 Jbeta primers, the PCR was carried out. Sequencing was performed with immunoSEQ multiplex PCR; in TCRdb, only in-frame clones are kept and a portion is missing. The table lists about 200,000 clones, 70% to 85% of them singletons. This clone was detected only once. The V and J genes are TRBV4-1 and TRBJ2-7; tentatively, D is TRBD2 (5 bases). The sequencing sample was made of PBMCs. This clonotype was obtained from a male donor in good health and CMV-seronegative. The CDR3 region is CASSQERAAQTYEQYF. CDR3 nucleotide sequence: TGCGCCAGCAGCCAAGAGAGGGCAGCGCAGACCTACGAGCAGTACTTC.